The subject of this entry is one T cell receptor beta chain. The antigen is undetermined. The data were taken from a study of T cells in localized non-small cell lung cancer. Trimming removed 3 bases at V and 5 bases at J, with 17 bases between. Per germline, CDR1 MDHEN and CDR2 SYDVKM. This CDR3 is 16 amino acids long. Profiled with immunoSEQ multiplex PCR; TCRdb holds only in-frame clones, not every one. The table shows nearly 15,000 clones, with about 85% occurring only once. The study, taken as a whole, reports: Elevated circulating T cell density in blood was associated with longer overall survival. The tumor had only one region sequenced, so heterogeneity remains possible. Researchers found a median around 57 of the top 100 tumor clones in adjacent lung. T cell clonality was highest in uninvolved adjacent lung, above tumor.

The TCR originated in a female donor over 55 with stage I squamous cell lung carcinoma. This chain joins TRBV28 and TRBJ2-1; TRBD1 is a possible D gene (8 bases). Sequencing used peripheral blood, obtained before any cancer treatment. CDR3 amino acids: CASSFWGGTGNNEQFF. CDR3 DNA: TGTGCCAGCAGTTTTTGGGGGGGGACAGGCAACAATGAGCAGTTCTTC.